These 3 T cell receptor beta chains were sequenced from one sample in a study of shared clonotypes between healthy human individuals. Measured with immunoSEQ multiplex PCR; TCRdb has only the in-frame clones, and not every one. This sample has about 2 million clones, with about 95% found just once. CD45RO-negative, CCR7-positively selected cells formed the naive CD8 fraction, excluding terminally differentiated effector memory CD45RA+ cells. The sample comprised naive CD8+ T cells sorted from blood. All receptors come from a man younger than 35 in good health.

V gene TRBV9 combines with J gene TRBJ2-2; maybe TRBD2 (6 bases). The ends were cut back, 3 bases at V and 0 bases at J, with 18 bases in the middle. The CDR3 runs 18 residues. The V gene's germline CDR1 is SGDLS and CDR2 YYNGEE. This CDR3 is CASSERLADSTNTGELFF. The CDR3 coding sequence is TGTGCCAGCAGCGAGAGATTAGCGGATTCAACGAACACCGGGGAGCTGTTTTTT.

The CDR3 here is CAISDQGANTGELFF. The CDR3 DNA follows: TGTGCCATCAGTGATCAGGGGGCGAACACCGGGGAGCTGTTTTTT. The chain is built from TRBV10-3 and TRBJ2-2, with 7 bases identical to TRBD1. Trimming cost V 3 bases and J 0 bases; bases outside gene matches: 1. This CDR3 comprises 15 residues. The germline gives CDR1 ENHRY, CDR2 SYGVKD.

The V call is TRBV7-2, the J call TRBJ1-1; TRBD1 agrees at 8 bases. With V trimmed by 4 bases and J by 4 bases, 2 bases remained unmatched. The CDR3 contains 13 residues. CDR1 is SGHTA, CDR2 FQGNSA, per germline. The CDR3: CASSYRGATEAFF. CDR3 sequence (DNA): TGTGCCAGCAGCTACAGGGGGGCCACTGAAGCTTTCTTT. Using reference TRBV7-2 and TRBJ1-1 for the parts outside the CDR3, the full variable domain is GAGVSQSPSNKVTEKGKDVELRCDPISGHTALYWYRQSLGQGLEFLIYFQGNSAPDKSGLPSDRFSAERTGGSVSTLTIQRTQQEDSAVYLCASSYRGATEAFFGQGTRLTVV.